The present entry profiles one T cell receptor beta chain with its context. Antigen unknown. The CDR3 loop spans 14 amino acids. Germline values: CDR1 SGHDT, CDR2 YYEEEE. V was shortened by 4 bases and J by 1 base, with 11 bases between the two germline ends. This sample stems from a study of T cell responses to AZD1222 COVID-19 vaccine. Here immunoSEQ multiplex PCR was the method, and the copy in TCRdb shows in-frame clones only, minus some. The sample has under 110,000 clones, roughly 91% seen once. Study-level points and caveats: Nearly half of spike-specific TCRs reportedly target unmutated variant regions. Repertoires were collected only later (after the peak T cell response had occurred). Donors in the cohort were predominantly white British and more often female, and clonal diversity was possibly underestimated. Among those given AZD1222, only 5 to 7 were seropositive at baseline.

The chain joins TRBV5-6 to TRBJ1-1; D is undetermined. This TCR was sampled from an adult who received the AZD1222 COVID-19 vaccine. The sample here was peripheral blood, taken 28 days after the second AZD1222 dose. Here the CDR3 DNA reads TGTGCCAGCAGCCTCTACCACCCGAACACTGAAGCTTTCTTT. This translates into CASSLYHPNTEAFF.